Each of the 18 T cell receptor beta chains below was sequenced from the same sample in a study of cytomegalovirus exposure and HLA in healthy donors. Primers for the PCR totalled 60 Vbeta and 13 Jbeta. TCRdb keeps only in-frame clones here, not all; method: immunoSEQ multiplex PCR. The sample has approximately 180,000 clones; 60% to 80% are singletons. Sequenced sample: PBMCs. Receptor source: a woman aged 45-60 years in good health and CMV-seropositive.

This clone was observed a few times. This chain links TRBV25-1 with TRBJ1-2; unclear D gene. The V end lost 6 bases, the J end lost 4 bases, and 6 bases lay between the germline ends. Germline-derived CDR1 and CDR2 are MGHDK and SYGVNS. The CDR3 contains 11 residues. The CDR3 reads CASSYSYGYTF. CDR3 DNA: TGTGCCAGCAGCTACAGCTATGGCTACACCTTC.

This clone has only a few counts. The DNA of the CDR3 is TGTGCCAGCAGCCAAGTAGGGACAGGGGCTGACTACACCTTC. This encodes CASSQVGTGADYTF. The chain couples TRBV4-2 to TRBJ1-2; TRBD1 matches 10 bases. The germline V gene encodes CDR1 LGHNA and CDR2 YNFKEQ. CDR3 length: 14 residues. V was pared by 1 base and J by 10 bases, with 6 bases of the junction left unmatched.

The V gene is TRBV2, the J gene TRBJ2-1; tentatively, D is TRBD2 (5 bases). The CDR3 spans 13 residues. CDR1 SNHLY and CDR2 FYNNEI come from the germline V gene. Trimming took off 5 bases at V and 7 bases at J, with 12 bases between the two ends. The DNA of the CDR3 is TGTGCCAGCAGTTACAATTCGGGGAATGAGCAGTTCTTC. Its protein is CASSYNSGNEQFF.

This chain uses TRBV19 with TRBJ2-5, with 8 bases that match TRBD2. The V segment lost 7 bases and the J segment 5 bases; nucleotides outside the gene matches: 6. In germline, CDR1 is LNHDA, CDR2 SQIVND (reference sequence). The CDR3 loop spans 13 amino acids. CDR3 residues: CASNGGAGETQYF. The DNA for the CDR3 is TGTGCCAGTAACGGGGGGGCAGGGGAGACCCAGTACTTC.

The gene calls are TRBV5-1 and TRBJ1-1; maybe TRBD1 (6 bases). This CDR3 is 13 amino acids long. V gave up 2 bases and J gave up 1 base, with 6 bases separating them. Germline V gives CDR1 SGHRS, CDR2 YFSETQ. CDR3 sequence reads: CASSLQGNTEAFF. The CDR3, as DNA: TGCGCCAGCAGCTTACAGGGGAACACTGAAGCTTTCTTT.

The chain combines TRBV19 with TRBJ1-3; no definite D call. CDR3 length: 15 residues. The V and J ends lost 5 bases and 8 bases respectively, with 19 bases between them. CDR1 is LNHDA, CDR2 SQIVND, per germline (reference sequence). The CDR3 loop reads CASSPRTSLEDTIYF. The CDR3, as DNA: TGTGCCAGTAGTCCACGGACTTCCCTGGAGGACACCATATATTTT.

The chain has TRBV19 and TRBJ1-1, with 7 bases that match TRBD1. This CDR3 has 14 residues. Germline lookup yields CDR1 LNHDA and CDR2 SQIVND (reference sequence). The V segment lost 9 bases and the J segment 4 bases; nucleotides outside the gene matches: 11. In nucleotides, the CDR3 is TGTGCCAGCCAGGGGGATCTGACGGCCACTGAAGCTTTCTTT. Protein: CASQGDLTATEAFF. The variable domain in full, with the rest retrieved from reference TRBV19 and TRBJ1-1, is DGGITQSPKYLFRKEGQNVTLSCEQNLNHDAMYWYRQDPGQGLRLIYYSQIVNDFQKGDIAEGYSVSREKKESFPLTVTSAQKNPTAFYLCASQGDLTATEAFFGQGTRLTVV.

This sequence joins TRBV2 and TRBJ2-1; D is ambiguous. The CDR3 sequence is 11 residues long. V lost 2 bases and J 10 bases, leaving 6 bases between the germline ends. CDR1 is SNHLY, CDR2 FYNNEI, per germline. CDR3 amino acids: CASSEPTEQFF. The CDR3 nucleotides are TGTGCCAGCAGTGAACCGACAGAGCAGTTCTTC.

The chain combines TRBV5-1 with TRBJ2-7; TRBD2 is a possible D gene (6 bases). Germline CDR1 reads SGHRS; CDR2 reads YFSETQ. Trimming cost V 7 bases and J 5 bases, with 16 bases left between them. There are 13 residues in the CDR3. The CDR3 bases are TGCGCCAGCGGCGCCGCGGGGCGGAACGAGCAGTACTTC. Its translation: CASGAAGRNEQYF.

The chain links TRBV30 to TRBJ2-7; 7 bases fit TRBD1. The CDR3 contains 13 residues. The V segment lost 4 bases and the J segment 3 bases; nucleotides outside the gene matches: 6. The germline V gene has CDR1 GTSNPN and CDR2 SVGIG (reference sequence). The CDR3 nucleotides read TGTGCCTGGACCCCGGGACAGAGCTACGAGCAGTACTTC. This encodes CAWTPGQSYEQYF.

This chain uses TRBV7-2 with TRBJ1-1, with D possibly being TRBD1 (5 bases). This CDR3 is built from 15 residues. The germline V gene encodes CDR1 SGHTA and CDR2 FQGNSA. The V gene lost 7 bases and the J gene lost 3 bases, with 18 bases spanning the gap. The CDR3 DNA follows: TGTGCCAGCAAGGGGAGGGGCCGTCCCTACACTGAAGCTTTCTTT. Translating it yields CASKGRGRPYTEAFF.

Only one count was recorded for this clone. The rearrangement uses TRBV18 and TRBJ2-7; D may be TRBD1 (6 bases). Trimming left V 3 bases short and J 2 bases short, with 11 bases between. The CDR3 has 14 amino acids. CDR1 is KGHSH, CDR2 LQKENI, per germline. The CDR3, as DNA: TGTGCCAGCTCACCTGTGGGGGCCGCCTACGAGCAGTACTTC. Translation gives CASSPVGAAYEQYF.

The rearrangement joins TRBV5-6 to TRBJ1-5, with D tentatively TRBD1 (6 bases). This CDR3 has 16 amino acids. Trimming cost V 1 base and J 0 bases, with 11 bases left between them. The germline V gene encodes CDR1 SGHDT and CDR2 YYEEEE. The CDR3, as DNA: TGTGCCAGCAGCTTGAGGGGGGGAATTAGCAATCAGCCCCAGCATTTT. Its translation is CASSLRGGISNQPQHF.

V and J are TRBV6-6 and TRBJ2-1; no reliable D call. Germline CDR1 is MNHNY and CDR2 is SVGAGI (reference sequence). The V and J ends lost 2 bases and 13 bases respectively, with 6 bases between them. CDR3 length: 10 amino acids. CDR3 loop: CASSYESQFF. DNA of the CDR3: TGTGCCAGCAGTTACGAGTCCCAGTTCTTC.

CDR3 sequence (DNA): TGTGCCAGCAGTAGAACCGGGACTCGGAACAATGAGCAGTTCTTC. This gives the protein CASSRTGTRNNEQFF. This chain joins TRBV6-5 and TRBJ2-1; D possibly corresponds to TRBD2 (6 bases). Trimming left V 5 bases short and J 5 bases short, with 16 bases between. The CDR3 sequence is 15 residues long. Germline lookup yields CDR1 MNHEY and CDR2 SVGAGI.

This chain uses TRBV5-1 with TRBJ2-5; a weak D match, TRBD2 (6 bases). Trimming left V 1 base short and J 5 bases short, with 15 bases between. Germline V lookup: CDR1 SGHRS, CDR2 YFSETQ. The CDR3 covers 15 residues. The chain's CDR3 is CASSLFGTGGETQYF. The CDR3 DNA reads TGCGCCAGCAGCTTGTTCGGGACTGGGGGGGAGACCCAGTACTTC. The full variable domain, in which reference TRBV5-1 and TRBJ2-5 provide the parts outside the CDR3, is KAGVTQTPRYLIKTRGQQVTLSCSPISGHRSVSWYQQTPGQGLQFLFEYFSETQRNKGNFPGRFSGRQFSNSRSEMNVSTLELGDSALYLCASSLFGTGGETQYFGPGTRLLVL.

The CDR3 reads CASSPQAWGNQPQHF. In nucleotides, the CDR3 is TGTGCCAGCAGTCCACAGGCGTGGGGCAATCAGCCCCAGCATTTT. The chain joins TRBV6-5 to TRBJ1-5; maybe TRBD1 (5 bases). The length of the CDR3 is 15 residues. The germline V and J ends were trimmed by 5 bases and 2 bases, with 13 bases remaining between them. Per germline, CDR1 MNHEY and CDR2 SVGAGI.

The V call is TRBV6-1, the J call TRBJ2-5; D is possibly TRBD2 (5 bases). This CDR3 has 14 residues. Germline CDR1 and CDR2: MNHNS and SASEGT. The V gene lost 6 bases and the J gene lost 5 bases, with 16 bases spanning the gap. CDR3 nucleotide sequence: TGTGCCAGCAGCCCGGTGGGTAGCGTGGAGACCCAGTACTTC. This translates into CASSPVGSVETQYF.